This T cell receptor (beta chain) derives from a study of blood T cell repertoires in COVID-19. This table comes from immunoSEQ multiplex PCR, and its TCRdb copy is limited to in-frame clones, with some not included. This table has about 130,000 clones, 85% appearing once. In germline, CDR1 is SGHTA, CDR2 FQGNSA. The CDR3 contains 13 residues. Trimming pared 7 bases from V and 8 bases from J, leaving 16 bases between. The material sequenced was peripheral blood. V is TRBV7-2 and J is TRBJ2-3; possible D gene TRBD2, 6 bases. The receptor was derived from a woman aged 80 or over with COVID-19, enrolled during active disease. The chain's CDR3 is CASMRDGSSTQYF. In DNA form, the CDR3 reads TGTGCCAGCATGAGGGACGGGAGCAGTACGCAGTATTTT.